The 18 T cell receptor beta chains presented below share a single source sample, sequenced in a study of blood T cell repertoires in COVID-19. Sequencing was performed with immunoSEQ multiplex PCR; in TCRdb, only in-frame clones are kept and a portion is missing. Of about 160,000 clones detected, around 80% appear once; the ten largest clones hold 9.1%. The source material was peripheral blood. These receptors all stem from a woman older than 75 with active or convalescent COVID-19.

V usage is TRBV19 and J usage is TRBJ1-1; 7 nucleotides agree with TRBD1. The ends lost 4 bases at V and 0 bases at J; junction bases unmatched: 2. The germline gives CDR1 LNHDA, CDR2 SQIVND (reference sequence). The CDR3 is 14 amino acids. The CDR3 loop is CASSRDRVNTEAFF. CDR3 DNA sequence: TGTGCCAGTAGTAGAGACAGGGTGAACACTGAAGCTTTCTTT.

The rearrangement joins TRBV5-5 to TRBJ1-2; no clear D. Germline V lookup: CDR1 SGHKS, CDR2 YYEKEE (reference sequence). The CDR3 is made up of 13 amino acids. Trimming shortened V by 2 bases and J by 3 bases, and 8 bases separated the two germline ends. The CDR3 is CASSLSEDYGYTF. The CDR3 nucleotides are TGTGCCAGCAGCTTATCGGAGGACTATGGCTACACCTTC.

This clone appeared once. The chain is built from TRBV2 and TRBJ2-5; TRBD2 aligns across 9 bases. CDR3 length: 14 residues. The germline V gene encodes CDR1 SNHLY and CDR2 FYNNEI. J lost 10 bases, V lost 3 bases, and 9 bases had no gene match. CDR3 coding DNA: TGTGCCAGCAGTGACGCGATGCGGGGGGGGGTCCAGTACTTC. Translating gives CASSDAMRGGVQYF.

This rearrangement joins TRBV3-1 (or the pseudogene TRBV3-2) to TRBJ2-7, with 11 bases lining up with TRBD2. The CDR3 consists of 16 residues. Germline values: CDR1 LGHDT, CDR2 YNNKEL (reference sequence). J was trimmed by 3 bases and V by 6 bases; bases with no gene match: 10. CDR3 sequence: CASSPPGLAVLYEQYF. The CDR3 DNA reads TGTGCCAGCAGTCCTCCGGGACTAGCGGTTCTCTACGAGCAGTACTTC.

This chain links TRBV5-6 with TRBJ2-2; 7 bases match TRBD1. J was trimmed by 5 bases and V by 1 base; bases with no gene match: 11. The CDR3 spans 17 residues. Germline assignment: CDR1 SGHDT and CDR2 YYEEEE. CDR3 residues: CASSLYRQGLRTGELFF. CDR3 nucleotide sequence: TGTGCCAGCAGCTTGTACAGACAGGGCCTGAGGACCGGGGAGCTGTTTTTT.

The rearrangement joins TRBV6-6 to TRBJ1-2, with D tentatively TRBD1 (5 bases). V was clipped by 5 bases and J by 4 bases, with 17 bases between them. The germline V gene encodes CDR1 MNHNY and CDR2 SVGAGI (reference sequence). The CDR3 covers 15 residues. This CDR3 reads CASSPPRDSVYGYTF. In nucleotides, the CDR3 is TGTGCCAGCAGTCCACCTCGAGACAGCGTCTATGGCTACACCTTC.

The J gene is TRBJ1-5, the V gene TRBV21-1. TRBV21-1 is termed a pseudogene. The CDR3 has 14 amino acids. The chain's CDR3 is CASRKQLRLRPQHF. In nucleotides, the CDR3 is TGTGCCAGCAGAAAGCAGCTCCGACTAAGGCCCCAGCATTTT.

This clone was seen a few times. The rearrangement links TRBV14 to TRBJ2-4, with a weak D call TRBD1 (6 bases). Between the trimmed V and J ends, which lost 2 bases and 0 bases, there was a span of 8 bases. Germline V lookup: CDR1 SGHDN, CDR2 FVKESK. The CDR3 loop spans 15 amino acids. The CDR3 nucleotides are TGTGCCAGCAGCCAAACAGGGTTAGCCAAAAACATTCAGTACTTC. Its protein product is CASSQTGLAKNIQYF.

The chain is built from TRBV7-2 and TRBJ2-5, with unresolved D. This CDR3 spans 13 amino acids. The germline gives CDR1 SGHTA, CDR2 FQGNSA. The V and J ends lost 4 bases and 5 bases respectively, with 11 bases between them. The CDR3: CASSSTKLETQYF. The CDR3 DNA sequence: TGTGCCAGCAGCTCTACGAAACTCGAGACCCAGTACTTC.

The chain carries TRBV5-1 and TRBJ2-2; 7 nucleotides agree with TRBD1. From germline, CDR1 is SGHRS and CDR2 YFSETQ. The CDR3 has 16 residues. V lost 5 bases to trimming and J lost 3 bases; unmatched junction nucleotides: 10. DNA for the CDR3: TGCGCCAGCAGTTCAGACACAGGGGTGCACACCGGGGAGCTGTTTTTT. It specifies CASSSDTGVHTGELFF.

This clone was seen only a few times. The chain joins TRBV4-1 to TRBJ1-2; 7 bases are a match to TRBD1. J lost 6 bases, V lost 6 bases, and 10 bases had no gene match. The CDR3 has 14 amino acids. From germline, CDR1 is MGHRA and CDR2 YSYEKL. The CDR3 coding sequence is TGCGCCAGCAGGCCGACAGGGACGACGGATGGCTACACCTTC. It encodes CASRPTGTTDGYTF.

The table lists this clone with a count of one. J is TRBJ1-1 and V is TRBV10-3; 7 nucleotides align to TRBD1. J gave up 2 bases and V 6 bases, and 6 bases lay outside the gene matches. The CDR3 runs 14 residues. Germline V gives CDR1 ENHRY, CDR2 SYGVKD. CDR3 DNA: TGTGCCATCAGCGGGACAGAGGCTAACACTGAAGCTTTCTTT. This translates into CAISGTEANTEAFF.

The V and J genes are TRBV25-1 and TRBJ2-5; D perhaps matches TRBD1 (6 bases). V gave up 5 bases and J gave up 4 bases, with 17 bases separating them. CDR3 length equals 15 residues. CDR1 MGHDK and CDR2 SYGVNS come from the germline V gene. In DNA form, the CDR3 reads TGTGCCAGCAGTTCCCGACAGGTCCTCCTAGAGACCCAGTACTTC. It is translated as CASSSRQVLLETQYF. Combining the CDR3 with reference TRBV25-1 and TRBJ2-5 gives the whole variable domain EADIYQTPRYLVIGTGKKITLECSQTMGHDKMYWYQQDPGMELHLIHYSYGVNSTEKGDLSSESTVSRIRTEHFPLTLESARPSHTSQYLCASSSRQVLLETQYFGPGTRLLVL.

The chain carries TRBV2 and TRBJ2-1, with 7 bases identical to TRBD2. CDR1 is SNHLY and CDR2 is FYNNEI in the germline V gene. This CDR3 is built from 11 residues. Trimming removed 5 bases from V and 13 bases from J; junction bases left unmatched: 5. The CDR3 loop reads CASSPGLLQFF. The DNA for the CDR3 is TGTGCCAGCAGTCCGGGACTACTACAGTTCTTC.

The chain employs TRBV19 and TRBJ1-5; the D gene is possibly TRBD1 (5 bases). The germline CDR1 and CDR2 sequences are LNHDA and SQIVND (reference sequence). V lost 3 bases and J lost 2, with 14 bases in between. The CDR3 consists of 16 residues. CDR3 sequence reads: CASSIIPTGGNQPQHF. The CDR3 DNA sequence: TGTGCCAGTAGTATTATCCCAACGGGGGGCAATCAGCCCCAGCATTTT.

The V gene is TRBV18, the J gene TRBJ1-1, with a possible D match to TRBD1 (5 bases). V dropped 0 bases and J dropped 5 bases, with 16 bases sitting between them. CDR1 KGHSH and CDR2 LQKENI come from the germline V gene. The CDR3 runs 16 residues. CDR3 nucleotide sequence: TGTGCCAGCTCACCACCTAATCGGCTTGGGGGGACTGAAGCTTTCTTT. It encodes CASSPPNRLGGTEAFF.

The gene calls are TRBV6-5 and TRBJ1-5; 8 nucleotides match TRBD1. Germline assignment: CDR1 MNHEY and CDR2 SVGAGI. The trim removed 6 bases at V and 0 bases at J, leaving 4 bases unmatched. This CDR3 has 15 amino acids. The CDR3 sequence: CASRTGAYSNQPQHF. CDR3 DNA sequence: TGTGCCAGCAGGACAGGGGCGTATAGCAATCAGCCCCAGCATTTT.

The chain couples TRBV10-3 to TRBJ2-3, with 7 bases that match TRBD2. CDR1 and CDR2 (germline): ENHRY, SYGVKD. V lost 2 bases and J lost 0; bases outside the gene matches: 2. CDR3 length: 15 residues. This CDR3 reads CAISEGRGSTDTQYF. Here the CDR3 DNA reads TGTGCCATCAGTGAGGGGCGGGGGAGCACAGATACGCAGTATTTT.